Listed here is a single TCR beta chain. Its antigen remains unidentified. The input lacks base qualities; no much larger clone sits a single base away. These data belong to a study of T cell responses to AZD1222 COVID-19 vaccine (dated by TCRdb to the early 2020s). Regarding the complete study: A total of 230 or so trial participants underwent TCR sequencing, of whom some 210 received two doses of AZD1222 and 26 received two doses of the MenACWY control vaccine. Trial participants were enrolled by age into 18-55, 56-69 and 70-plus year subgroups, with around 150, 28 and 57 TCR-sequenced participants respectively. Findings and caveats that apply to the study as a whole: After two AZD1222 doses, both the breadth and the depth of spike-specific TCRs were significantly higher than at day 0 and than in MenACWY recipients. Participants were mostly white British and included more females than males, and it was suggested by the authors that clonal diversity may have been underestimated. Nearly half of unique spike-specific TCRs reportedly recognized epitopes outside regions mutated in the B.1.351 and B.1.1.7 variants. The whole spike protein was spanned by vaccine-associated CD4 TCRs, and dominant responses were seen in regions 160-218 and 743-854. No day 14 peak-response samples were available, so repertoires were characterized only after the peak T cell response. Only a handful of AZD1222 recipients were SARS-CoV-2 seropositive at baseline, limiting conclusions about previously exposed vaccinees. In the small 56-69-year group, the increase in depth fell short of significance, most likely because of low power.

The CDR3 regions of human TCRbeta chains were subjected to immunosequencing. The authors processed their data as follows. Repertoire TCRs were checked for matches against a reference library of SARS-CoV-2-specific TCRs that had been generated using the MIRA antigen-specificity platform. Breadth was defined as the fraction of unique TCRs that were SARS-CoV-2-associated. Depth was defined as the fraction of total T cells that were SARS-CoV-2-associated. Using the MIRA data, every spike-specific TCR was mapped to the spike region that the TCR reacted to and assigned to either a CD4 or a CD8 class. Log10-transformed breadth and depth values were compared by one-way ANOVA with Sidak's multiple comparisons tests. This immuneACCESS table, as held by TCRdb, lists in-frame sequences with V and J called but not all clones. Of the missing ones, under half trace to an unresolved V gene in checked studies; the others have no known cause. Clone size and the V and J calls come from that table; the DNA yielded D and trimming. This sample lists 200,000 to 250,000 clones; approximately 94% were detected once. The top ten clones comprise 1.5% to 2% of the sample.

The germline ends are 16 bases apart after V is trimmed by 4 bases and J by 4 bases. From cysteine to phenylalanine, the CDR3 is 15 amino acids long. CDR3 DNA only is kept here, 45 bases in frame from base 1. CDR1 and CDR2 are drawn from the germline V gene: MNHEY, SVGAGI. The sample's time point, from its label and the paper: about 28 days (+/-7) after the second vaccine dose. In light of the paper, this sample's treatment or condition label describes: meningococcal conjugate vaccine given as trial control. Vaccinee samples came from UK trials COV001 and COV002, including a single-blind randomized controlled phase 2/3 trial of AZD1222 (ChAdOx1 nCoV-19) in healthy adults. For TCRbeta chain sequencing, PBMC samples were collected from trial participants at day 0 and at day 28 after the second dose.

This clonotype originated in an adult who received the MenACWY meningococcal vaccine as a control. The rearrangement combines TRBV6-5 with TRBJ1-1, with no D gene named confidently. The sequences come from peripheral blood, collected 28 days after the second dose of the MenACWY control vaccine. The base sequence is TGTGCCAGCAGTTTTGAGACGACAAGCCCCACTGAAGCTTTCTTT. Its protein product is CASSFETTSPTEAFF.